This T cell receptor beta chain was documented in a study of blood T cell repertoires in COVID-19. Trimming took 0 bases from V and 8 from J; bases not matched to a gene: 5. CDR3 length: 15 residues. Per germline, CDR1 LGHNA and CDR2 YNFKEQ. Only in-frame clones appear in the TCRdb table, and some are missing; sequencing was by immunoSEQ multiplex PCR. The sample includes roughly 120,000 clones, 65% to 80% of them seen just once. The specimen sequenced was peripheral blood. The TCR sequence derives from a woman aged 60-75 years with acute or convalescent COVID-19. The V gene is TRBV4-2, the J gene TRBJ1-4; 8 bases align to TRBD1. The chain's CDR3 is CASSQDQGAPEKLFF. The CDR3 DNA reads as TGTGCCAGCAGCCAAGATCAGGGGGCGCCAGAAAAACTGTTTTTT.